This record covers a single T cell receptor (beta chain). Which antigen it targets is not known. Base quality data are lacking; no much larger clone is found one base away. The sample originates from a study of shared clonotypes between healthy human individuals (dated by TCRdb to 2018 to 2020). Regarding the research as a whole: The cohort comprised a couple of women and a few men aged 18 to 49 years. Per donor, three plates each were used for CD4 naive and CD4 memory, two for CD8 naive, and one for CD8 memory. Each donor's leukapheresis produced roughly between roughly 0.85 and 10 billion PBMCs. Libraries were prepared and TCR repertoires were sequenced by different laboratories using diverse techniques, in order to increase sequencing depth and limit assay-specific biases. To estimate repertoire size and how much clonotype sharing occurs between individuals, the study deeply sequenced the blood TCR repertoires of five healthy adults.

Points the paper makes about the study in general: Naive subsets generally had larger estimated clonotype richness than memory subsets did. Based on pairwise subsampling, the degree of clonotype sharing among donors was expected to be affected by sequencing depth. Sampling was limited to blood, and TCR repertoires in tissue likely differ from TCR repertoires in blood. Because the study included a small number of donors, the genetic and exposure-history diversity represented was limited. About 4.5% of naive CD4, roughly 3.6% of naive CD8, 2% to 2.5% of memory CD4, and over 0.35% of memory CD8 clonotypes were shared across a few donors. Compared with non-shared clonotypes, the clonotypes found in all four sorted-subset donors had higher generation probabilities. Rarefaction of sorted-subset datasets indicated incomplete sequencing despite the large sequencing depth.

The germline V end is reduced by 3 bases and the J end by 6 bases; junction bases left unmatched: 11. The germline V gene provides CDR1 ENHRY and CDR2 SYGVKD. The CDR3 spans 17 residues, from the cysteine through the phenylalanine. The CDR3 DNA has 51 bases and is translated from base 1. Using the deep immunoSEQ assay, TCR CDR3 regions were amplified from genomic DNA by multiplex PCR. Genomic DNA extracted from each cell subset was distributed evenly over all wells of several immunoSEQ 96-well plates, and each plate served as one replicate. For sorted subsets, approximately 200 ng of genomic DNA, equivalent to some 30,000 T cell genomes, went into each replicate PCR. Purified libraries were measured with a Qubit 3.0 fluorometer, size-checked on a Bioanalyzer 2100, and measured again with the KAPA Library Quantification kit. A separate single-read 150-cycle Illumina NextSeq 550 flow cell was used to sequence each immunoSEQ 96-well plate. The authors' pipeline ran thus. Because the immunoSEQ output held only junctional sequences and lacked quality scores, the filtering could not match the filtering applied to full-length reads. Sequences were annotated with PyIR, a Python wrapper for IgBLAST v1.9, and V/J genes and CDR3 were assigned using IMGT germline references. Reads were filtered out if the reads had weak V/J assignments (E-value above 1e-6), no CDR3, stop codons, out-of-frame junctions, or ambiguous translated residues. V3J clonotypes were defined by identical inferred V gene, J gene, and CDR3 amino acid sequence. To compute the percentage overlap between repertoires, the number of shared unique clonotypes was divided by the size of the smaller repertoire. Repertoire richness was assessed with RTK rarefaction, the Chao1 estimator, and Recon v2.1 estimates of unobserved clonotypes. OLGA was used to compute generation probabilities for all TCRbeta clonotypes that the gDNA method yielded from a few donors. The clones in this table, taken by TCRdb from immuneACCESS, are in-frame only. Not every clone is retained; where verified, under half of the shortfall comes from an unresolved V gene, and the cause of the rest is unknown. That table gives V, J and clone size, and the DNA gave D and trimming. For this sample there are around 1,900,000 clones; about 94% appear just once. The ten largest clones represent around 1.8% of the sample.

CD8 naive samples were CD45RO-negative cells positively selected for CCR7, giving a CD45RA+CCR7+ population that excluded TemRA cells. Healthy HIV-negative adults with no recently reported acute infections or vaccinations were included as donors. Only Caucasian adults living in Nashville, Tennessee, USA were represented among the donors. Blood was collected by leukapheresis, and PBMCs were isolated by Ficoll-Histopaque density gradient centrifugation and then cryopreserved in liquid nitrogen vapor phase. Analytical flow cytometry was used to check the purity and quantity of each magnetically sorted T cell population. Genomic DNA was isolated from every sorted fraction and measured by UV absorbance on a Nanodrop 2000c.

This sequence originates from a man between 18 and 29 years old in good health. Some clones in this sample may be carry-over from other donors' samples. The rearranged segments are TRBV10-3 and TRBJ2-3; 11 of the junction bases match TRBD2. The specimen sequenced was naive CD8+ T cells from PBMCs. The meaning of the sample's cell subset or site label: CD45RA+CCR7+. For the CDR3, the sequence is CAISDSTSGKGGDTQYF. The DNA sequence follows: TGTGCCATCAGTGACTCGACTAGCGGGAAAGGGGGGGATACGCAGTATTTT.